This T cell receptor (beta chain) was recorded in a study of cytomegalovirus exposure and HLA in healthy donors. Study overall: Across some 400 genotyped donors, about 80% landed in the Caucasian-associated ancestry cluster.

Whole-study findings and limits: The dataset shows that most TCR sequences were rare, while some public TCRs occurred in many donors. Further analysis, carried out later, found HLA-associated TCR beta chains more clonally expanded than equally common other chains.

Note on this clone: What it binds is unknown.

Primers included in the PCR were 60 Vbeta and 13 Jbeta primers. In the original analysis: The count from a later analysis was some 80 million unique TCR beta chains, around 11 million of them shared. TCRdb keeps only in-frame clones here, not all; method: immunoSEQ multiplex PCR. V and J calls and clone size are copied from that table; D and trimming were computed from the DNA. This sample yields 95,000 to 150,000 clones, of which 80% to 85% are seen a single time; less than 2.5% belongs to the top ten. The TCR originated in a man in his thirties or forties in good health and CMV-seronegative. Material: PBMCs.

CDR3 in DNA: TGCGCCAGCAGCTTGGGGCAGGCGAACACTGAAGCTTTCTTT. As protein: CASSLGQANTEAFF. The V and J genes are TRBV5-1 and TRBJ1-1, with D unresolved. CDR1 and CDR2 from the germline V gene are SGHRS and YFSETQ. The CDR3 runs 14 residues. Trimming removed 0 bases from V and 1 base from J, with 7 bases in between.